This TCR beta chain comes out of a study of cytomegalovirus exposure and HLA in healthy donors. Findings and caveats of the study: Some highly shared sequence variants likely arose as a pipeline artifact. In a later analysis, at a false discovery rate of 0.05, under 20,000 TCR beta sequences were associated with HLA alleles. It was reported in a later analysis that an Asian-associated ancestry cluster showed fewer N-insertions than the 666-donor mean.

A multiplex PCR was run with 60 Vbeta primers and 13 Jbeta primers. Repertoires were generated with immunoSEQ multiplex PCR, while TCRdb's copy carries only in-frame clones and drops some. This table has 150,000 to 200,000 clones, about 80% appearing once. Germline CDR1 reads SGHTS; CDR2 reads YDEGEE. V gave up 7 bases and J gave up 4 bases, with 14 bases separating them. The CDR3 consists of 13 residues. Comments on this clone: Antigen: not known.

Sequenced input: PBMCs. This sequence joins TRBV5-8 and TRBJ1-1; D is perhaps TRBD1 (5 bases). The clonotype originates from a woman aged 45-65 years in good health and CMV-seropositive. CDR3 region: CASARGRGTEAFF. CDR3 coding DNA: TGTGCCAGCGCTAGAGGGAGGGGCACTGAAGCTTTCTTT.